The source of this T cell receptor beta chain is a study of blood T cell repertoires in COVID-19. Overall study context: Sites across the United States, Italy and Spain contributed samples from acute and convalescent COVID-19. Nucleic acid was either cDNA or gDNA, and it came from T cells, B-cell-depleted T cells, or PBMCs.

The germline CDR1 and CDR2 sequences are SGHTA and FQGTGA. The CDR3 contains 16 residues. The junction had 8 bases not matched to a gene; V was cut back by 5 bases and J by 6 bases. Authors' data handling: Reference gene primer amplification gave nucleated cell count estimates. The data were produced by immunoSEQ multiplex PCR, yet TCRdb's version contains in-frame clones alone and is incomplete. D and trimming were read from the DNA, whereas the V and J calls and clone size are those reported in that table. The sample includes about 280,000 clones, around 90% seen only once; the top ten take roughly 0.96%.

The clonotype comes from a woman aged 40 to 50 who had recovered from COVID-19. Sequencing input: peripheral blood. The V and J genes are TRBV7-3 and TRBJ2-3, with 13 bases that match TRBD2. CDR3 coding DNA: TGTGCCAGCAGCCCGAAACTAGCGGGAGGGGCGGATACGCAGTATTTT. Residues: CASSPKLAGGADTQYF.